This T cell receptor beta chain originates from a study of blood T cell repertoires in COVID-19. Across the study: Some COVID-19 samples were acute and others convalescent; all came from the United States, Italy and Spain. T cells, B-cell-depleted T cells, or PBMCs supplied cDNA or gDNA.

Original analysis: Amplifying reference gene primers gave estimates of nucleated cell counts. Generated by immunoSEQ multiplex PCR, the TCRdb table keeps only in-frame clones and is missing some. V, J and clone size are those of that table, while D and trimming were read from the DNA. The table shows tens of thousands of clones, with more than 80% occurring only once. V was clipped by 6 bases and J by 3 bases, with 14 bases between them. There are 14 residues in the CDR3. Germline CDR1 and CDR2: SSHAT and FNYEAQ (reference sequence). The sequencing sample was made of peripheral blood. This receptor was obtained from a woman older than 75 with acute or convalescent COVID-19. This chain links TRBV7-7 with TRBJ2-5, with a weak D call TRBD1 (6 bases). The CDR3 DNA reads TGTGCCAGCAGTCAAACAGGGTTTAAAGAGACCCAGTACTTC. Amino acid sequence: CASSQTGFKETQYF.